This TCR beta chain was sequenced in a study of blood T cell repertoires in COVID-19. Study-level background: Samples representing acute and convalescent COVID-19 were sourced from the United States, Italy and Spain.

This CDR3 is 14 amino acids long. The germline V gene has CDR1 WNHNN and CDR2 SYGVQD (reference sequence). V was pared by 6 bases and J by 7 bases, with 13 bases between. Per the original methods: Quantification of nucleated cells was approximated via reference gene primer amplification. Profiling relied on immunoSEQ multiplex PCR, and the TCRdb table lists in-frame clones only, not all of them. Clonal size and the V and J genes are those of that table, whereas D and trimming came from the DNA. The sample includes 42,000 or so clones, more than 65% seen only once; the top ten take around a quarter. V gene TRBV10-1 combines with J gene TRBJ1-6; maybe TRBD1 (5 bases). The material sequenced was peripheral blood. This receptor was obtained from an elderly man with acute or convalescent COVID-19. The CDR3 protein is CASSPGGVNSPLHF. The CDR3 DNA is TGCGCCAGCAGCCCGGGAGGGGTAAATTCACCCCTCCACTTT.